This note documents a single TCR beta chain sequence. The data were taken from a study of CXCR3-negative and CXCR3-positive naive CD8 T cells. The libraries of TRB cDNA were constructed through 5' RACE using UMI labels. TCRdb re-called the 5' RACE reads; one entry per CDR3 protein, DNA not given. The sample table sets out 150,000 or so distinct CDR3 sequences. The CDR3 is 15 amino acids. Germline CDR1 and CDR2: MDHEN and SYDVKM. The chain uses TRBV28 and TRBJ1-5; there is no DNA to check the TCRdb D call of TRBD1. Sequencing used naive CXCR3- CD8+ T cells from blood. Subset specified: CD45RO-CCR7+CD27+CD95- naive CD8+ T cells lacking CXCR3 (TNR3-). This receptor was taken from a human donor in good health. Some clones in this sample may be carry-over from other donors' samples. The CDR3 region is CASSFQTGRNQPQHF.